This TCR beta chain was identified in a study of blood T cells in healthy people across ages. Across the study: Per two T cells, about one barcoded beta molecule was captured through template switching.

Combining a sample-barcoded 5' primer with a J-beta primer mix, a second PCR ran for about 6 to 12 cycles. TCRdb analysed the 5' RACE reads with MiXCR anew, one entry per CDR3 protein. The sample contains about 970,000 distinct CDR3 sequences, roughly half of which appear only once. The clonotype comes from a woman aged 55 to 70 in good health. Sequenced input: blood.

The CDR3 is CSARTPQDSSYNEQFF. The CDR3 DNA reads TGCAGTGCTCGAACCCCGCAGGACAGCTCCTACAATGAGCAGTTCTTC. The chain has TRBV20-1 and TRBJ2-1, with D possibly being TRBD1 (6 bases). The CDR3 runs 16 residues. V was clipped by 5 bases and J by 0 bases, with 17 bases between them. Germline-derived CDR1 and CDR2 are DFQATT and SNEGSKA (reference sequence).